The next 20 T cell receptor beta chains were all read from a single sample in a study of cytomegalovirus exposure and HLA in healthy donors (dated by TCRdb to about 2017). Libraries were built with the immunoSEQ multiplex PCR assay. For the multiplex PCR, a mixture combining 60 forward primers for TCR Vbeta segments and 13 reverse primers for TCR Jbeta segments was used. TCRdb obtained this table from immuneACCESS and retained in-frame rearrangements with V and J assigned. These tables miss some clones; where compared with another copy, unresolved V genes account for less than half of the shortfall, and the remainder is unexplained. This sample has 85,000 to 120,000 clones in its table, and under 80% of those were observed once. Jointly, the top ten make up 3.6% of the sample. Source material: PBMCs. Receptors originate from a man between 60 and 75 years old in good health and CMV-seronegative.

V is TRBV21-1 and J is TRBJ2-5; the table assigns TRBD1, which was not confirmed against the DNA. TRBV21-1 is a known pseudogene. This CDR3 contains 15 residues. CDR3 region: CASSKAGTGPETQYF. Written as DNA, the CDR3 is TGTGCCAGCAGCAAAGCGGGGACAGGGCCGGAGACCCAGTACTTC.

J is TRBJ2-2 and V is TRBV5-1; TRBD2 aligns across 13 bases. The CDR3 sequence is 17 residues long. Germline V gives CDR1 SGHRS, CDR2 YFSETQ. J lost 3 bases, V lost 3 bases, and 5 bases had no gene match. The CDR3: CASSSGLAGKDTGELFF. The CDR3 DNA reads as TGCGCCAGCAGCTCGGGACTAGCGGGGAAGGACACCGGGGAGCTGTTTTTT.

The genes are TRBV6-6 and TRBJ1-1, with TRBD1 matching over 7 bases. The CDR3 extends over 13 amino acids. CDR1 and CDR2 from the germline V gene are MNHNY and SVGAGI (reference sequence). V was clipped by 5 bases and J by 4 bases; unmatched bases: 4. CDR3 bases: TGTGCCAGCAGTGACAGGGTAGGCACTGAAGCTTTCTTT. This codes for CASSDRVGTEAFF.

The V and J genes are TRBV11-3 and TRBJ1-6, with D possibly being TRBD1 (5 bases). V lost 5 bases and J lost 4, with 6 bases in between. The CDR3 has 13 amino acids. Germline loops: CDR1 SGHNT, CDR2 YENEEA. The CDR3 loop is CASSQGYNSPLHF. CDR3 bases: TGTGCCAGCAGCCAGGGTTATAATTCACCCCTCCACTTT.

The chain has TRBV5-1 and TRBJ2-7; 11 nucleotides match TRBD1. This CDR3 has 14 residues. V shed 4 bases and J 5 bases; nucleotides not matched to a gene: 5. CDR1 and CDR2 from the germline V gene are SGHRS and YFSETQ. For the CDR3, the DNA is TGCGCCAGCAGCATATGGACAGGGGGCGACGAGCAGTACTTC. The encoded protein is CASSIWTGGDEQYF.

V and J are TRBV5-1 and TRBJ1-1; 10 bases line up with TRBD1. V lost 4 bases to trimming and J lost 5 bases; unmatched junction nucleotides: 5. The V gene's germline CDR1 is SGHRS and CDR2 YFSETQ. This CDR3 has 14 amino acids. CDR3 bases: TGCGCCAGCAGCAATGGACAGGGGGTAACTGAAGCTTTCTTT. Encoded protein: CASSNGQGVTEAFF.

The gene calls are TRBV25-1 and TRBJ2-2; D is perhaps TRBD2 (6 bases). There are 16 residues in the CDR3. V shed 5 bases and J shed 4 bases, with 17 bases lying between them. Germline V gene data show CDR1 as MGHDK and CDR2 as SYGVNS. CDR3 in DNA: TGTGCCAGCAGTTCCGACCGGGTGCGGGGCACCGGGGAGCTGTTTTTT. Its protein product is CASSSDRVRGTGELFF.

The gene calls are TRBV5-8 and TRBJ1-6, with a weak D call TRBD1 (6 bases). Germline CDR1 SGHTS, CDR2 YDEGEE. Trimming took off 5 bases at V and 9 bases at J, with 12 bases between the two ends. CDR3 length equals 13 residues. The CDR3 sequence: CASRGALSSPLHF. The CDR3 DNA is TGTGCCAGCAGGGGGGCCTTGAGTTCACCCCTCCACTTT.

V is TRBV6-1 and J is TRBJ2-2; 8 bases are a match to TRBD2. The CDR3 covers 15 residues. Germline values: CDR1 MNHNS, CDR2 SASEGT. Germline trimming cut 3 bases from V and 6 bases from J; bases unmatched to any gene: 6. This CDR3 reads CASSDPGLVSGELFF. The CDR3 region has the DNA TGTGCCAGCAGTGACCCGGGACTAGTATCCGGGGAGCTGTTTTTT.

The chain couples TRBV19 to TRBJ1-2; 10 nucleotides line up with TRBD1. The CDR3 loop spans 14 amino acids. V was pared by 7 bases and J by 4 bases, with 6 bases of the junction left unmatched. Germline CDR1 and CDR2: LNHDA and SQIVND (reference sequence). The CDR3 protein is CASMGTGASYGYTF. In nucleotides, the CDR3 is TGTGCCAGTATGGGGACAGGGGCGAGCTATGGCTACACCTTC.

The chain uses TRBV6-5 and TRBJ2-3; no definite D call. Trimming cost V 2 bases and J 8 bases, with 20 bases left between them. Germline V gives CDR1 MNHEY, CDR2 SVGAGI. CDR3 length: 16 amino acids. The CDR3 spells CASSYRGLAPLSTQYF. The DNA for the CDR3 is TGTGCCAGCAGTTACCGCGGTTTAGCCCCGCTGTCTACGCAGTATTTT.

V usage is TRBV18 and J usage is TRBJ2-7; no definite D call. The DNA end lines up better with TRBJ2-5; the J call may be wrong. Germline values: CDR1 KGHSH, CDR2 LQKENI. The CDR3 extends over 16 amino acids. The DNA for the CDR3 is TGTGCCAGCTCACCGACGGCCAGGTCCACCCAAGAGACCCAGTACTTC. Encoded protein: CASSPTARSTQETQYF.

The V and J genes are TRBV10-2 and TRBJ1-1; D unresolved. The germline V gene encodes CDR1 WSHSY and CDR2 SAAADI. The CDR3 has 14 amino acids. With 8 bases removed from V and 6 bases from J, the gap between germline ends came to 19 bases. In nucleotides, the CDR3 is TGCGCCAGCTCGCGAGGCGGAAGTTTCGCTGAAGCTTTCTTT. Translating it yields CASSRGGSFAEAFF.

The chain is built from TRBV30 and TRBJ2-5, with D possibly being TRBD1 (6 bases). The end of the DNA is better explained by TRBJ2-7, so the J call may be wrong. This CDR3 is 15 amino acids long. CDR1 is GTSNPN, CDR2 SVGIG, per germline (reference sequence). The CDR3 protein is CAWSHGQSALGEQYF. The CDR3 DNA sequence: TGTGCCTGGAGTCACGGACAGTCCGCCCTAGGCGAGCAGTACTTC.

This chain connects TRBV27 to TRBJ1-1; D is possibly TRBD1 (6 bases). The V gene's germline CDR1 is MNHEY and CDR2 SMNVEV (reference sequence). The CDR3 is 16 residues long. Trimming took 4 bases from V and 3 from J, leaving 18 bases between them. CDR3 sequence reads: CASSSNPGGAHTEAFF. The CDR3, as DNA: TGTGCCAGCAGTTCCAATCCTGGGGGCGCACACACTGAAGCTTTCTTT.

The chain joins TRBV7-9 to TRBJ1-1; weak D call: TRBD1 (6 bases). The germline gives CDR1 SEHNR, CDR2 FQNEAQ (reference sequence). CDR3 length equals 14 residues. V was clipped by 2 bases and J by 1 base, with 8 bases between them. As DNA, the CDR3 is TGTGCCAGCAGCTTACAGGGGCAGAACACTGAAGCTTTCTTT. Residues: CASSLQGQNTEAFF.

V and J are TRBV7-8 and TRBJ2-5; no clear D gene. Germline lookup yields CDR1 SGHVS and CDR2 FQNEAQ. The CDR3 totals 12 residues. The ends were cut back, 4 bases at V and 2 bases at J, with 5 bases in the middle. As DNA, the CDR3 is TGTGCCAGCAGCTGGGCTCAAGAGACCCAGTACTTC. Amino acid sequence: CASSWAQETQYF.

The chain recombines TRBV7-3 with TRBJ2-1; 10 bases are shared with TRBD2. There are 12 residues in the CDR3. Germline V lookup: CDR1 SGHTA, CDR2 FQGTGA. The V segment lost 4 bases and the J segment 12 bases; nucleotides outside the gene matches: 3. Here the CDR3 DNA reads TGTGCCAGCAGCTCCTTAGCGGGGGGGCAGTTCTTC. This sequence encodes CASSSLAGGQFF.

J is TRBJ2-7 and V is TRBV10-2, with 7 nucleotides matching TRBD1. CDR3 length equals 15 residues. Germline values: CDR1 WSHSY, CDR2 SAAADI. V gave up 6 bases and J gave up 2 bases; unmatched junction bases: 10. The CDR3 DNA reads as TGCGCCAGCAGGGAGACCGCCGGGACAGCCTACGAGCAGTACGTC. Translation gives CASRETAGTAYEQYV.

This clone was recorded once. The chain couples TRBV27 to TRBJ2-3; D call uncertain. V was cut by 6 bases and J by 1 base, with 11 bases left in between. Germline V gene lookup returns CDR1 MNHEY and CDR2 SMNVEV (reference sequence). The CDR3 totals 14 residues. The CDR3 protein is CASSSPPGTDTQYF. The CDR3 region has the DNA TGTGCCAGCAGCTCTCCCCCCGGCACAGATACGCAGTATTTT.